This paragraph reports one T cell receptor beta chain. The antigen it binds to is not known. The source of the sample is a study of monozygotic twins with inflammatory bowel disease (dated by TCRdb to about 2019). General notes on the study: A total of some 30 monozygotic twin pairs were included in the full study, comprising nine German pairs (four IBD-concordant, five IBD-discordant) and 19 IBD-discordant Danish pairs. Within discordant pairs, disease-associated traits were sought mainly by comparing IBD patients with their genetically identical healthy co-twins. Each individual had, on average, about 151 000 unique TCRalpha sequences and 181 000 unique TCRbeta sequences available for analysis.

From each donor, a roughly 2.5 ml peripheral blood sample was drawn into PAXgene tubes and stored at -80 degrees C. Without any T cell sorting, total RNA was extracted from whole blood using the PAXgene blood miRNA kit on an automated QIAcube. Peripheral blood from monozygotic twin pairs who were concordant or discordant for inflammatory bowel disease underwent deep TCRalpha and TCRbeta repertoire profiling using unique molecular barcoding. For every twin pair, smoking habits were documented, and each individual was categorised as a current, former or never smoker. CDR1 ENHRY and CDR2 SYGVKD were looked up in the germline V gene. The CDR3, from cysteine to phenylalanine, totals 15 residues. The DNA is not on file. General conclusions and limits of the study: Because patients were on differing immunosuppressive treatments, the repertoires may have picked up extra background noise and inter-individual variability. IBD patients had lower TCRbeta repertoire diversity, measured by the inverse Simpson index, than their healthy co-twins. Repertoire similarity did not differ between concordant and discordant twins, possibly due to limited statistical power. No single strong signal or clonotype linked to IBD turned up in the results, so the idea that one exists was not supported. Fewer clonotypes were shared with other individuals by IBD patients than by healthy twins, most markedly in patients showing signs of disease activity. The analysis was unable to tell apart different T cell subtypes.

The method behind the library was 5' RACE. Preparation of each TCR library used about 4,000 ng of total RNA. For each sample, cDNA was synthesized in eight separate reactions using SMARTScribe reverse transcriptase. Unique molecular identifiers containing a 6-nucleotide sample barcode were introduced through template switching during cDNA synthesis. Two nested PCRs of approximately 16 and 9 cycles amplified the TCRalpha and TCRbeta cDNA, and bead purification followed each PCR. Before amplification, cDNA was treated with uracil DNA-glycosylase and purified using the QIAquick PCR purification kit. The second PCR added Illumina TruSeq-compatible adapters along with sample-specific barcodes. TapeStation and Qubit were used to check library quality and concentration, and around 4.5 ng of each library went into the pool. The pooled libraries were sequenced with 2 x 100 bp reads and custom sequencing primers on an Illumina HiSeq2500 single-index Rapid Run. The study's processing was this. MiGEC version 1.2.6 was used for UMI-based consensus assembly to correct PCR and sequencing errors. MiXCR version 2.1.1 was used to carry out V(D)J alignment, clonotype assembly and CDR3 extraction. Normalisation of gene usage, clonotype sharing and MAIT/NKT TCR abundance was achieved by analysing the top 1000, 10 000 and 20 000 clonotypes per sample. After downsampling to 27 000 UMIs, diversity was calculated as the inverse Simpson index using the vegan R package. Paired Mann-Whitney U tests on discordant twin pairs were used, with Benjamini-Hochberg multiple-testing correction. The reads went through TCRdb reprocessing, and each CDR3 protein sequence gets one entry with no DNA. The V and J calls reflect TCRdb's pipeline rather than the authors' work. The table held for this sample gives around 410,000 distinct CDR3 sequences. The top ten constitute around 2.4% of the sample.

The source of this sequence is a human donor with ulcerative colitis or Crohn's disease, or a healthy co-twin of an affected twin (not recorded which). What was sequenced was blood. The sequence joins TRBV10-3 to TRBJ2-3; TCRdb indicates TRBD2, and absent DNA this call remains unverified. The CDR3 region: CATTRIAGSTDTQYF.